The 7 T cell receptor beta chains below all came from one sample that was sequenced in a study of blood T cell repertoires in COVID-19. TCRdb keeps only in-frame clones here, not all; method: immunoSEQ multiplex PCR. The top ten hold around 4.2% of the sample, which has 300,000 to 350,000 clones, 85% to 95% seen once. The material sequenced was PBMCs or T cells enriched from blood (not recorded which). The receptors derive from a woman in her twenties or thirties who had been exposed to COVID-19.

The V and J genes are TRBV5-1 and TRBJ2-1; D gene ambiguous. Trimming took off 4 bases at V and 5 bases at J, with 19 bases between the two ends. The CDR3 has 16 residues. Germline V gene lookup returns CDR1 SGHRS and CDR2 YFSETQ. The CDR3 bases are TGCGCCAGCAGCCTATTCGGCGGCAGAGCTAACAATGAGCAGTTCTTC. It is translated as CASSLFGGRANNEQFF.

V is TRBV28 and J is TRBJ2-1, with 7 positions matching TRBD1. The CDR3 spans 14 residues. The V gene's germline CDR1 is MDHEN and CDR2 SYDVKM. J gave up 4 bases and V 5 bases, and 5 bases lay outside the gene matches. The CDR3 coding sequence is TGTGCCAGCAGTAGGACAGGCTTTTACAATGAGCAGTTCTTC. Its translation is CASSRTGFYNEQFF.

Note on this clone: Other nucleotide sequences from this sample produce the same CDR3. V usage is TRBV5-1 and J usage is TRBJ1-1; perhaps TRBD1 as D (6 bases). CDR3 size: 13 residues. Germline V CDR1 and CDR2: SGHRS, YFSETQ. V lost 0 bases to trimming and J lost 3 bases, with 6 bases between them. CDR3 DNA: TGCGCCAGCAGCTTGGCAGGGGACACTGAAGCTTTCTTT. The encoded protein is CASSLAGDTEAFF.

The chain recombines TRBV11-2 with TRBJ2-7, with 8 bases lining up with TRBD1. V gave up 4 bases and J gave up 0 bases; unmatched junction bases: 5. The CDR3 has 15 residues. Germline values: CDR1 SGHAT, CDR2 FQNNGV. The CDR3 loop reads CASSSGQGGSYEQYF. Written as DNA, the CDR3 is TGTGCCAGCAGCTCAGGACAGGGAGGCTCCTACGAGCAGTACTTC.

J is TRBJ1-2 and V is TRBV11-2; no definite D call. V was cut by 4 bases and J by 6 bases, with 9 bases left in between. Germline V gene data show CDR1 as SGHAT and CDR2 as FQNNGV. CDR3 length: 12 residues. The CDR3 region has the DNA TGTGCCAGCAGCTCCCCGACACATGGCTACACCTTC. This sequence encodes CASSSPTHGYTF.

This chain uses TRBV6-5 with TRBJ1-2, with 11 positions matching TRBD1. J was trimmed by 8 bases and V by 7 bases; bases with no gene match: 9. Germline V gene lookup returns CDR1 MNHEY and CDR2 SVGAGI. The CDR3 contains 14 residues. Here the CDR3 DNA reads TGTGCCAGCACTACCCGGGACAGGGGGTTAGGCTACACCTTC. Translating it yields CASTTRDRGLGYTF.

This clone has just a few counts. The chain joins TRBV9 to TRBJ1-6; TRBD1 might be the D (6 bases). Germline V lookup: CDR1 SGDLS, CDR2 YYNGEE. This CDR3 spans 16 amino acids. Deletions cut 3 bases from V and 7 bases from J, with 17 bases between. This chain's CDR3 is CASSAYTTGLNSPLHF. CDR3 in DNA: TGTGCCAGCAGCGCCTACACAACAGGGTTGAATTCACCCCTCCACTTT. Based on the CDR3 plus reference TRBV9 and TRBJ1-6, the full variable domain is DSGVTQTPKHLITATGQRVTLRCSPRSGDLSVYWYQQSLDQGLQFLIQYYNGEERAKGNILERFSAQQFPDLHSELNLSSLELGDSALYFCASSAYTTGLNSPLHFGNGTRLTVT.